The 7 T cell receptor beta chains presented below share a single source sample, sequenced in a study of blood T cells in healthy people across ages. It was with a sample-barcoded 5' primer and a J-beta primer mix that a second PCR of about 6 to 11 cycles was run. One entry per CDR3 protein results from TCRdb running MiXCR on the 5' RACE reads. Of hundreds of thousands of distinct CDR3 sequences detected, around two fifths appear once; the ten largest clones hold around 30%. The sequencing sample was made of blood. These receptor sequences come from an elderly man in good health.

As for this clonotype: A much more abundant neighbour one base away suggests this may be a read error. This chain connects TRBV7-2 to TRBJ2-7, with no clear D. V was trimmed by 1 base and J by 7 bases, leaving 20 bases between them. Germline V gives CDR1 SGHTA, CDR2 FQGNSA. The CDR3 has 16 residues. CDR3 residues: CASSLDILASNNEQYF. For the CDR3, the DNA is TGTGCCAGCAGCTTAGATATTTTGGCCTCAAACAATGAGCAGTACTTC.

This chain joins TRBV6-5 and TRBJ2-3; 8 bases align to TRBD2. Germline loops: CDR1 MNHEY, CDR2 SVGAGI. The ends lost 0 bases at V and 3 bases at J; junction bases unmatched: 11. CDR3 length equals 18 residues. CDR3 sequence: CASSYSNPGVAGTDTQYF. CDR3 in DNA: TGTGCCAGCAGTTACTCTAACCCCGGGGTAGCGGGAACAGATACGCAGTATTTT.

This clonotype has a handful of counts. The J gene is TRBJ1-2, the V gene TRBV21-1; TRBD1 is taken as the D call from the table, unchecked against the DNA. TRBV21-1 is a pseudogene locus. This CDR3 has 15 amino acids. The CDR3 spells CASSKDPGKGYGYTF. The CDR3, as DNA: TGTGCCAGCAGCAAAGACCCGGGAAAAGGGTATGGCTACACCTTC.

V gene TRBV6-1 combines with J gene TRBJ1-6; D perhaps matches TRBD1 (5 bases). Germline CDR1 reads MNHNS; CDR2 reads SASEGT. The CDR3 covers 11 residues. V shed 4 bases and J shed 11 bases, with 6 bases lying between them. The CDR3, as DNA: TGTGCCAGCAGTGGAGGGGCACCCCTCCACTTT. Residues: CASSGGAPLHF.

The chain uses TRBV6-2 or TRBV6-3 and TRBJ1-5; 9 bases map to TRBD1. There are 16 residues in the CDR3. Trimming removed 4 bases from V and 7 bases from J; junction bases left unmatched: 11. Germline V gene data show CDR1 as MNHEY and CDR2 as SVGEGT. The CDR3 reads CASSSPPRTGDQPQHF. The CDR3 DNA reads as TGTGCCAGCAGTTCCCCCCCCCGGACAGGGGACCAGCCCCAGCATTTT.

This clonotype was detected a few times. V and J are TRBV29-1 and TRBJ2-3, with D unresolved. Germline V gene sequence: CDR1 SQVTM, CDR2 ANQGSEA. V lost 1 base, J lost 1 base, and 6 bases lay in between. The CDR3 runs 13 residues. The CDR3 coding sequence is TGCAGCGTTGAAGTTTCGGGCACAGATACGCAGTATTTT. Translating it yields CSVEVSGTDTQYF.

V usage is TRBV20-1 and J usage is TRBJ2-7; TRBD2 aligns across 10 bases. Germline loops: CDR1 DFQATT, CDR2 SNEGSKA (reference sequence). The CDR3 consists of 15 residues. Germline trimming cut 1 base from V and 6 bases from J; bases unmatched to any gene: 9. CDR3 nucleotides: TGCAGTGCTAGAGCTAGTCTAGCGGGAGTCTCCGAGCAGTACTTC. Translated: CSARASLAGVSEQYF.